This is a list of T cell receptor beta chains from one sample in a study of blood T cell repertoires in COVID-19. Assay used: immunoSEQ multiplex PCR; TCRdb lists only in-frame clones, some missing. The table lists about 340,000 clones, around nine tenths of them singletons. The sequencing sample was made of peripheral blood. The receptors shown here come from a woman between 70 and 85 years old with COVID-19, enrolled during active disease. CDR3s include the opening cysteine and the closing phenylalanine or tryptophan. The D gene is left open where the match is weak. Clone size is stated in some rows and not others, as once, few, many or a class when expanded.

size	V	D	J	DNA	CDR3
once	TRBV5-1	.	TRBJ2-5	TGCGCCAGCAGCTCAACCGGGGAACAAGAGACCCAGTACTTC	CASSSTGEQETQYF
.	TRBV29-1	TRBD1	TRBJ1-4	TGCAGCGCCAGGACAGGGTTGTTAGAAAAACTGTTTTTT	CSARTGLLEKLFF
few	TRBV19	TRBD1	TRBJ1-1	TGTGCCAGTAGTCCATGGACAGGGAACACTGAAGCTTTCTTT	CASSPWTGNTEAFF
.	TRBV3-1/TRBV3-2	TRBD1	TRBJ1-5	TGTGCCAGCAGTCATTGCGTCCGGGACAGTGCATATAGCAATCAGCCCCAGCATTTT	CASSHCVRDSAYSNQPQHF
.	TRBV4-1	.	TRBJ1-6	TGCGCCAGCAGCCAACCTTCGAGGATCGACTCACCCCTCCACTTT	CASSQPSRIDSPLHF
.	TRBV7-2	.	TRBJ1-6	TGTGCCAGCAGCTTATTGGCAGGGGATAATTCACCCCTCCACTTT	CASSLLAGDNSPLHF
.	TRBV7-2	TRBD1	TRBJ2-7	TGTGCCAGCAGCTCGAGACAGGGCCCCGAGCAGTACTTC	CASSSRQGPEQYF
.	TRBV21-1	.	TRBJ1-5	TGTGCCAGCAGTTCAAGAAAGGACATACTTAGCAATCAGCCCCAGCATTTT	CASSSRKDILSNQPQHF
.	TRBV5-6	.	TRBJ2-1	TGTGCCAGCAGCGCGACAGCAAATGAGCAGTTCTTC	CASSATANEQFF
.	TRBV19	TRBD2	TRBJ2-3	TGTGCCAGTAGTCCCCGGGAGGCCAAGAGCACAGATACGCAGTATTTT	CASSPREAKSTDTQYF
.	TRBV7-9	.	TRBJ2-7	TGTGCCAGCAGCCTCGCGGGCCAAACCTACGAGCAGTACTTC	CASSLAGQTYEQYF
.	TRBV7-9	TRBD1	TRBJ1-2	TGTGCCAGCAGCTTAGCGCTAGGGGGCACGAACTATGGCTACACCTTC	CASSLALGGTNYGYTF
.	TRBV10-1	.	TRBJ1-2	TGCGCCAGCAGTCCTTCTCAGGGGAACTATGGCTACACCTTC	CASSPSQGNYGYTF
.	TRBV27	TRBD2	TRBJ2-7	TGTGCCAGCGGAAGCGGGGCACACTCCTACGAGCAGTACTTC	CASGSGAHSYEQYF
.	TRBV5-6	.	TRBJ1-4	TGTGCCAGCAGCTGGGGGAGGGGTAATGAAAAACTGTTTTTT	CASSWGRGNEKLFF
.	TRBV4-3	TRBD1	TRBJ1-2	TGCGCCAGCAGCCAAGATCCCCCCTCCGGGACAGGAGACTATGGCTACACCTTC	CASSQDPPSGTGDYGYTF
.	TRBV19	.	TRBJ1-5	TGTGCCAGTAGGTCACTCAATCAGCCCCAGCATTTT	CASRSLNQPQHF
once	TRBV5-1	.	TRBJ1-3	TGCGCCAGCAGCCTAACAGGGAGCTCTGGAAACACCATATATTTT	CASSLTGSSGNTIYF
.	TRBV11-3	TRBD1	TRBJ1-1	TGTGCCAGCAGCAAGGGACAGGGGAACACTGAAGCTTTCTTT	CASSKGQGNTEAFF
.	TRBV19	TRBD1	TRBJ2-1	TGTGCCAGTAGTAGGGACAGGGCCTACAATGAGCAGTTCTTC	CASSRDRAYNEQFF
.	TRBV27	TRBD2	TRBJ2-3	TGTGCCAGCAGCCATAGCGGGGGGCCAGGGGATACGCAGTATTTT	CASSHSGGPGDTQYF
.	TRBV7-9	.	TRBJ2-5	TGTGCCAGCAACAATGTCGGTGCTGGGGCGCAAGAGACCCAGTACTTC	CASNNVGAGAQETQYF
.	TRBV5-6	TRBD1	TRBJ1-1	TGTGCCAGCAGCTTGCCACAGGGGGCGAGGACTGAAGCTTTCTTT	CASSLPQGARTEAFF
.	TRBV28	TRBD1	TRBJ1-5	TGTGCCAGCAGTGGGCTACAGGGGGTAGACAATCAGCCCCAGCATTTT	CASSGLQGVDNQPQHF
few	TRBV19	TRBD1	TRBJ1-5	TGTGCCAGTAGTAAAGAGGGGACAGGGGTGAATCAGCCCCAGCATTTT	CASSKEGTGVNQPQHF
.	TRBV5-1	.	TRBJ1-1	TGCGCCAGCAGCTTGGGCGACACTGAAGCTTTCTTT	CASSLGDTEAFF
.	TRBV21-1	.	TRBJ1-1	TGTGCCAGCAGCAAAGCGAGGGGGCGAGGGGGGCTCGAAGCTTTCTTT	CASSKARGRGGLEAFF
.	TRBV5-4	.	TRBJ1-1	TGTGCCAGCAGCCATTGGGACTCCAAGGGGACTGAAGCTTTCTTT	CASSHWDSKGTEAFF
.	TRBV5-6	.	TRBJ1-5	TGTGCCAGCAGCCGGGGCGGGGGATACAGCAATCAGCCCCAGCATTTT	CASSRGGGYSNQPQHF
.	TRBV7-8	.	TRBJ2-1	TGTGCCAGCTTAACTCCGAACAATGAGCAGTTCTTC	CASLTPNNEQFF
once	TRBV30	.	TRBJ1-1	TGTGCCTGGAGGGGAGGGACATACTACACTGAAGCTTTCTTT	CAWRGGTYYTEAFF
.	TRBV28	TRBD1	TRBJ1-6	TGTGCCAGCAGTCAAAGGAGACAGGGGAATTCACCCCTCCACTTT	CASSQRRQGNSPLHF
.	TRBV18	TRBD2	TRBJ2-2	TGTGCCAGCTCACTCGGGAGGTCCGGGGAGCTGTTTTTT	CASSLGRSGELFF
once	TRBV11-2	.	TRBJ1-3	TGTGCCAGCAGTACCAGGGGATATGGAAACACCATATATTTT	CASSTRGYGNTIYF
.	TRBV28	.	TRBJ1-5	TGTGCCAGCACCCCGCCCCAGGGGATAATTAGCAATCAGCCCCAGCATTTT	CASTPPQGIISNQPQHF
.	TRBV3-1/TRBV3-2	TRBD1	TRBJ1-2	TGTGCCAGCAGCCAAGGTCGACAGGGTATTGCCTATGGCTACACCTTC	CASSQGRQGIAYGYTF
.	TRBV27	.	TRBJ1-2	TGTGCCAGCAGTTTTTCCTCAGGGTCGGGCTACACCTTC	CASSFSSGSGYTF
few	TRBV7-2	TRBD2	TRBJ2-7	TGTGCCAGCAGCTTAGGCGGGGGGGCGTCCTACGAGCAGTACTTC	CASSLGGGASYEQYF
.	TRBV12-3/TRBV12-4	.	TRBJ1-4	TGTGCCAGCAGTTTAGCGCAGTGGAAACTGTTTTTT	CASSLAQWKLFF
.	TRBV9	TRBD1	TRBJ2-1	TGTGCCAGCAGCTCCGGACAGGGCTACAATGAGCAGTTCTTC	CASSSGQGYNEQFF
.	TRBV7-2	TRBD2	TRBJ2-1	TGTGCCAGCAGCTTAGCATGGACTAGCGGGTACAATGAGCAGTTCTTC	CASSLAWTSGYNEQFF
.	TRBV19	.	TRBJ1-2	TGTGCCAGTAGTATACGGACTCTCATCGGGGGAGATGGCTACACCTTC	CASSIRTLIGGDGYTF
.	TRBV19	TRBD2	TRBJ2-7	TGTGCCATCTGGGGGCGGGGGGGCCCCTACGAGCAGTACTTC	CAIWGRGGPYEQYF
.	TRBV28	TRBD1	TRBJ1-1	TGTGCCAGCAGTTTATTAGGGACAGGGCCCATGAACACTGAAGCTTTCTTT	CASSLLGTGPMNTEAFF
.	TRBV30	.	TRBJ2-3	TGTGCCTGGGGCGGGGGCACAGATACGCAGTATTTT	CAWGGGTDTQYF
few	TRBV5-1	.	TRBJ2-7	TGCGCCAGCAGCCCGGACTCCCGCGAACAGTACTTC	CASSPDSREQYF
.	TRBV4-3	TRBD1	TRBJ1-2	TGCGCCAGCAGCCAAGTTTCGACAGGGGTCTATGGCTACACCTTC	CASSQVSTGVYGYTF
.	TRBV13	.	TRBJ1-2	TGTGCCAGCAGCTTAGTCGTTTCGGTGAAATTTGATGGCTACACCTTC	CASSLVVSVKFDGYTF
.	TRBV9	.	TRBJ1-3	TGTGCCAGCAGCCCTGGTTCGTCCGGCTCTGGAAACACCATATATTTT	CASSPGSSGSGNTIYF
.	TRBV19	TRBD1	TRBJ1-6	TGTGCCAGTAACCGGGACAGGGTATACAGGTCCTATAATTCACCCCTCCACTTT	CASNRDRVYRSYNSPLHF
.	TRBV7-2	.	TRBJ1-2	TGTGCCAGCAGCTTAATGGTCGGACAGTTCTATGGCTACACCTTC	CASSLMVGQFYGYTF
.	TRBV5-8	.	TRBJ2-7	TGTGCCAGCAGCCGTCAGGGGACCACCTCTGTCTCCCCCGAGCAGTACTTC	CASSRQGTTSVSPEQYF